A single sample gave rise to the 16 T cell receptor beta chains below, sequenced in a study of T cell changes during pregnancy in multiple sclerosis. Clones were sequenced by immunoSEQ multiplex PCR, and TCRdb holds only the in-frame ones, with some missing. The table records about 46,000 clones, 94% of them present only once. Here the sequenced sample was CD8+ T cells from peripheral blood mononuclear cells, taken in the first trimester of pregnancy. The receptors come from a female donor with multiple sclerosis, enrolled in a pregnancy study.

Of note for this clone: Distinct nucleotide sequences in the sample also encode this CDR3. The gene calls are TRBV27 and TRBJ2-1; TRBD2 aligns across 7 bases. Trimming at V came to 5 bases and at J to 5 bases, leaving 6 bases not matched to a gene. This CDR3 has 14 amino acids. Germline CDR1 reads MNHEY; CDR2 reads SMNVEV (reference sequence). CDR3 sequence (DNA): TGTGCCAGCAGTCCCGGGACTACAAACAATGAGCAGTTCTTC. Amino acid sequence: CASSPGTTNNEQFF.

The chain employs TRBV6-1 and TRBJ1-2, with D tentatively TRBD1 (6 bases). V lost 6 bases to trimming and J lost 4 bases, with 12 bases between them. Germline assignment: CDR1 MNHNS and CDR2 SASEGT. The CDR3 is 13 residues long. For the CDR3, the DNA is TGTGCCAGCAGCGACACAGGGTTCTATGGCTACACCTTC. Encoded protein: CASSDTGFYGYTF.

The V and J genes are TRBV30 and TRBJ1-5, with D perhaps matching TRBD1 (5 bases). CDR1 GTSNPN and CDR2 SVGIG come from the germline V gene (reference sequence). Trimming took off 6 bases at V and 6 bases at J, with 15 bases between the two ends. The CDR3 is 13 amino acids. The CDR3 protein is CACEMGPGQPQHF. CDR3 DNA sequence: TGTGCCTGCGAGATGGGGCCGGGTCAGCCCCAGCATTTT.

This clone has a single count. This sequence joins TRBV19 and TRBJ2-6; possibly TRBD2 for D (5 bases). Germline CDR1 and CDR2: LNHDA and SQIVND (reference sequence). Trimming pared 1 base from V and 1 base from J, leaving 14 bases between. This CDR3 contains 18 residues. CDR3 DNA sequence: TGTGCCAGTAGTATAGGTCCACCTCCGGGATCTGGGGCCAACGTCCTGACTTTC. It encodes CASSIGPPPGSGANVLTF.

The chain employs TRBV6-1 and TRBJ1-5, with D possibly matching TRBD1 (6 bases). Trimming removed 8 bases at V and 7 bases at J, with 18 bases between. The CDR3 covers 14 residues. Germline V gene lookup returns CDR1 MNHNS and CDR2 SASEGT. The CDR3 nucleotides read TGTGCCAGCCATTCACAGGGATTAGGACAGCCCCAGCATTTT. Amino acids: CASHSQGLGQPQHF.

The chain has TRBV2 and TRBJ2-7, with 9 bases that match TRBD1. After removal of 5 bases from V and 4 bases from J, the junction contained 6 bases not matched to a gene. Germline-derived CDR1 and CDR2 are SNHLY and FYNNEI. The CDR3 spans 14 residues. The CDR3, as DNA: TGTGCCAGCAGTCCCGGGACAGGGATTTACGAGCAGTACTTC. Protein product: CASSPGTGIYEQYF.

The rearrangement links TRBV9 to TRBJ2-3, with 8 bases matching TRBD1. V trimming: 5 bases; J trimming: 2 bases; junction bases outside the gene matches: 7. The CDR3 covers 15 residues. Germline assignment: CDR1 SGDLS and CDR2 YYNGEE. CDR3 sequence (DNA): TGTGCCAGCAGTTTCCGGGACAGGCTCACAGATACGCAGTATTTT. It specifies CASSFRDRLTDTQYF.

A few counts support this clone. The rearrangement joins TRBV29-1 to TRBJ1-1; D is undetermined. Germline lookup yields CDR1 SQVTM and CDR2 ANQGSEA. This CDR3 is built from 13 residues. Trimming cost V 3 bases and J 2 bases, with 10 bases left between them. For the CDR3, the DNA is TGCAGCGTTGAGAGACACCTAAACACTGAAGCTTTCTTT. Protein: CSVERHLNTEAFF. The whole variable domain, remainder taken from reference TRBV29-1 and TRBJ1-1, is SAVISQKPSRDICQRGTSLTIQCQVDSQVTMMFWYRQQPGQSLTLIATANQGSEATYESGFVIDKFPISRPNLTFSTLTVSNMSPEDSSIYLCSVERHLNTEAFFGQGTRLTVV.

A single count supports this clone. The rearrangement joins TRBV9 to TRBJ1-1; D not certain. The CDR3 contains 14 residues. The germline V gene has CDR1 SGDLS and CDR2 YYNGEE. Trimming took 6 bases from V and 3 from J, leaving 15 bases between them. Here the CDR3 reads CASTLTPSDTEAFF. CDR3 DNA sequence: TGTGCCAGCACCTTGACTCCGTCCGACACTGAAGCTTTCTTT.

The chain uses TRBV7-2 and TRBJ2-7, with D uncertain. The CDR3 length is 12 residues. Germline V gives CDR1 SGHTA, CDR2 FQGNSA. V gave up 5 bases and J gave up 0 bases, with 5 bases separating them. In DNA form, the CDR3 reads TGTGCCAGCAGCCCCAGCTCCTACGAGCAGTACTTC. Protein product: CASSPSSYEQYF.

The chain is built from TRBV4-3 and TRBJ2-5; 9 bases are a match to TRBD1. The CDR3 runs 14 residues. V trimming: 1 base; J trimming: 6 bases; junction bases outside the gene matches: 3. Looked up from germline, CDR1 is LGHNA and CDR2 is YSLEER. CDR3 DNA sequence: TGCGCCAGCAGCCAAGGGACAGGGGTTAAGACCCAGTACTTC. Its translation is CASSQGTGVKTQYF.

The chain is built from TRBV27 and TRBJ2-2, with 10 bases identical to TRBD1. The V gene's germline CDR1 is MNHEY and CDR2 SMNVEV (reference sequence). J gave up 1 base and V 6 bases, and 2 bases lay outside the gene matches. The CDR3 totals 15 residues. CDR3 nucleotide sequence: TGTGCCAGCAGGGGACAGGGGTGGAACACCGGGGAGCTGTTTTTT. Translated, it gives CASRGQGWNTGELFF.

The chain couples TRBV7-9 to TRBJ2-1; 10 bases agree with TRBD1. V trimming: 1 base; J trimming: 7 bases; junction bases outside the gene matches: 4. This CDR3 is 15 amino acids long. Germline CDR1 SEHNR, CDR2 FQNEAQ (reference sequence). The CDR3 DNA reads TGTGCCAGCAGCTTAGTCGACAGGGGGCGGAATGAGCAGTTCTTC. Protein sequence: CASSLVDRGRNEQFF.

V is TRBV6-1 and J is TRBJ2-3; 7 bases match TRBD2. J was trimmed by 2 bases and V by 4 bases; bases with no gene match: 15. The CDR3 totals 18 residues. From germline, CDR1 is MNHNS and CDR2 SASEGT. In DNA, the CDR3 is TGTGCCAGCAGTGGCCCCCCTAGCGGAGATGGGGTCACAGATACGCAGTATTTT. Translation: CASSGPPSGDGVTDTQYF.

The chain links TRBV27 to TRBJ1-1; 7 nucleotides agree with TRBD1. Trimming removed 2 bases from V and 10 bases from J; junction bases left unmatched: 16. This CDR3 contains 16 residues. Germline V gene sequence: CDR1 MNHEY, CDR2 SMNVEV (reference sequence). CDR3 sequence: CASSLRPWTGGRGAFF. In DNA, the CDR3 is TGTGCCAGCAGTTTACGCCCCTGGACAGGCGGAAGGGGAGCTTTCTTT.

The J gene is TRBJ1-1, the V gene TRBV25-1; weak D call: TRBD1 (5 bases). The CDR3 extends over 12 amino acids. CDR1 and CDR2 from the germline V gene are MGHDK and SYGVNS. The V end was cut by 4 bases, the J end by 6 bases, with 9 bases between. CDR3 protein: CASSAWGSEAFF. The CDR3 coding sequence is TGTGCCAGCAGTGCATGGGGCTCTGAAGCTTTCTTT. Based on the CDR3 plus reference TRBV25-1 and TRBJ1-1, the full variable domain is EADIYQTPRYLVIGTGKKITLECSQTMGHDKMYWYQQDPGMELHLIHYSYGVNSTEKGDLSSESTVSRIRTEHFPLTLESARPSHTSQYLCASSAWGSEAFFGQGTRLTVV.